The 13 T cell receptor beta chains listed next were all sequenced from one sample in a study of T cell clonality in common variable immunodeficiency. Data came from immunoSEQ multiplex PCR; TCRdb stores just in-frame clones and leaves some out. There are approximately 50,000 clones in the sample, none observed a single time. The specimen was peripheral blood mononuclear cells. These receptors came from a person aged 18 to 70 in good health.

This clone was counted at least ten times. The CDR3 end is not reached by the read, which stops 3 residues before it; the germline J gene fills it in. This chain joins TRBV6-2 or TRBV6-3 and TRBJ2-3; 11 positions agree with TRBD2. The CDR3 spans 16 residues. Germline CDR1 MNHEY, CDR2 SVGEGT. V lost 9 bases, J lost 1 base, and 9 bases stayed unmatched. Incomplete CDR3 DNA: TGTGCCAGTTCGGAACTAGCGGGAGTGCGCACAGATACG. Translated: CASSELAGVRTDT. The entire CDR3 reads CASSELAGVRTDTQYF.

There are many counts of this clone. From the germline J gene comes the end of the CDR3, since the read stops 3 residues before it. The rearrangement uses TRBV7-6 and TRBJ2-5, with D perhaps TRBD1 or TRBD2 (5 bases each). Trimming removed 9 bases at V and 1 base at J, with 15 bases between. The CDR3 is made up of 14 amino acids. CDR1 is SGHVS, CDR2 FNYEAQ, per germline. The CDR3 bases that were read are TGTGCCAGTTCAGCGAGGGGCTTCCAAGAGACC. It specifies CASSARGFQET. The CDR3 in full is CASSARGFQETQYF.

This clone has ten or more counts. The read is 3 residues too short to cover the CDR3 end, so that end is filled in from the germline J gene. V and J are TRBV4-1 and TRBJ2-7, with 11 positions matching TRBD1. This CDR3 has 15 residues. Trimming removed 4 bases from V and 5 bases from J; junction bases left unmatched: 7. Germline V lookup: CDR1 MGHRA, CDR2 YSYEKL. The sequenced CDR3 bases are TGCGCCAGCAGCCTGTCCGGGACAGGGGGACACGAG. Its translation is CASSLSGTGGHE. The entire CDR3 sequence reads CASSLSGTGGHEQYF.

This clone was picked up many times. The CDR3 spells CASSSSPVQETQYF. CDR3 DNA, as far as it was read: TGTGCCAGCAGCTCCTCGCCGGTGCAAGAGACC. The gene calls are TRBV7-7 and TRBJ2-5; no definite D call. The CDR3 extends 3 residues past the end of the read, so its final part is completed from the germline J gene. CDR3 size: 14 residues. Looked up from germline, CDR1 is SSHAT and CDR2 is FNYEAQ (reference sequence). V gave up 4 bases and J gave up 2 bases, with 11 bases separating them.

Turning to this clone: The read terminates 3 residues before the CDR3 end, so the remaining end is supplied by the germline J gene. The V gene is TRBV5-1, the J gene TRBJ2-1; the match to TRBD1 covers 10 bases. The V and J ends lost 5 bases and 7 bases, in that order; junction bases with no gene match: 9. This CDR3 contains 15 residues. Germline loops: CDR1 SGHRS, CDR2 YFSETQ. Incomplete CDR3 DNA: TGCGCCAGCAGATGGGCGGACAGGGGGGTGAATGAG. It yields the protein CASRWADRGVNE. The full CDR3 is CASRWADRGVNEQFF.

At least ten counts were recorded for this clone. Sequence at one end of the junction differs from germline and may be a read error. The CDR3 is cut off 3 residues early in the read; its end comes from the germline J gene. This rearrangement joins TRBV4-1 to TRBJ1-5; possible D gene TRBD1, 5 bases. The CDR3 extends over 16 amino acids. Germline V gene sequence: CDR1 MGHRA, CDR2 YSYEKL. The sequenced CDR3 bases are TGCGCCAGCGGCCAAGAAGGATGGGGGGGCAATCAGCCC. Protein product: CASGQEGWGGNQP. The whole CDR3 protein reads CASGQEGWGGNQPQHF.

This clone occurred many times. The missing CDR3 end, 3 residues past where the read stops, is filled in from the germline J gene. The J gene is TRBJ2-3, the V gene TRBV20-1, with D perhaps matching TRBD1 (6 bases). Looked up from germline, CDR1 is DFQATT and CDR2 is SNEGSKA (reference sequence). V dropped 6 bases and J dropped 1 base, with 17 bases sitting between them. The CDR3 is 15 residues long. CDR3 amino acids: CSAQIQGRGTDTQYF. The covered CDR3 bases are TGCAGTGCCCAGATACAGGGACGGGGCACAGATACG.

This clone was seen at least ten times. The part of the CDR3 DNA that was read is TGTGCCAGCACCCTGCGAGGGGGGGAGAACACCGGGGAG. The encoded protein is CASTLRGGENTGE. In full, the CDR3 is CASTLRGGENTGELFF. J is TRBJ2-2 and V is TRBV7-3, with a possible D match to TRBD2 (7 bases). Coverage ceases 3 residues before the CDR3 finishes, and the germline J gene fills in the end. Per the germline V gene, CDR1 is SGHTA and CDR2 is FQGTGA. The CDR3 covers 16 residues. The germline V and J ends were trimmed by 7 bases and 1 base, with 16 bases remaining between them.

This clone was counted many times. Read coverage stops 3 residues before the CDR3 terminus; the germline J gene supplies the remainder. The chain uses TRBV5-1 and TRBJ2-2; 7 bases are a match to TRBD1. The CDR3 runs to 15 residues. Germline V lookup: CDR1 SGHRS, CDR2 YFSETQ. The V gene end was trimmed by 4 bases and the J gene end by 4 bases; junction bases not matched to a gene: 7. CDR3 residues: CASSPSAGGTGELFF. The covered CDR3 bases are TGCGCCAGCAGCCCCAGTGCAGGGGGCACCGGGGAG. The complete variable domain, with remaining parts taken from reference TRBV5-1 and TRBJ2-2, reads KAGVTQTPRYLIKTRGQQVTLSCSPISGHRSVSWYQQTPGQGLQFLFEYFSETQRNKGNFPGRFSGRQFSNSRSEMNVSTLELGDSALYLCASSPSAGGTGELFFGEGSRLTVL.

This clone has at least ten counts. From the germline J gene comes the end of the CDR3, since the read stops 3 residues before it. This chain connects TRBV7-6 to TRBJ1-1; 7 bases map to TRBD1. Trimming at V came to 2 bases and at J to 1 base, leaving 7 bases not matched to a gene. The CDR3 spans 16 residues. Looked up from germline, CDR1 is SGHVS and CDR2 is FNYEAQ. This CDR3 is CASSLQGGQANTEAFF. CDR3 bases read: TGTGCCAGCAGCTTACAAGGGGGCCAGGCGAACACTGAA.

In its sample, this clone was seen many times. CDR3 loop: CASSPYDSTGELFF. CDR3 DNA, as far as it was read: TGTGCCAGCTCACCATACGACAGCACCGGGGAG. The V gene is TRBV18, the J gene TRBJ2-2; possibly TRBD1 for D (5 bases). Sequencing ends 3 residues short of the CDR3 end; the germline J gene provides the rest. This CDR3 has 14 amino acids. Trimming removed 2 bases from V and 4 bases from J, with 8 bases in between. The germline gives CDR1 KGHSH, CDR2 LQKENI.

This clone was counted ten times or more. The DNA ends 3 residues before the CDR3 does, and the rest of the CDR3 is filled in from the germline J gene. The chain recombines TRBV20-1 with TRBJ2-1, with 8 bases that match TRBD1. The germline V gene has CDR1 DFQATT and CDR2 SNEGSKA (reference sequence). The CDR3 loop spans 16 amino acids. Losses at the gene ends were 0 bases for V and 7 bases for J; bases not matched to a gene: 11. The sequenced CDR3 bases are TGCAGTGCTAGAGATACAGACAGGGGAATACCTAATGAG. Translated, it gives CSARDTDRGIPNE. The entire CDR3 sequence reads CSARDTDRGIPNEQFF.

Many counts were recorded for this clone. CDR3 sequence: CASSSGQGASFRGNIQYF. CDR3 bases read: TGTGCCAGCTCATCGGGACAGGGTGCCTCCTTTAGGGGGAACATT. The rearrangement joins TRBV18 to TRBJ2-4; 9 bases match TRBD1. The read gets to within 3 residues of the CDR3 end, and the germline J gene fills in the rest. The germline V gene encodes CDR1 KGHSH and CDR2 LQKENI. The junction had 18 bases not matched to a gene; V was cut back by 5 bases and J by 7 bases. The CDR3 totals 18 residues.